This TCR beta chain was observed in a study of cytomegalovirus exposure and HLA in healthy donors. PCR used 60 Vbeta primers and 13 Jbeta primers. Sequencing was performed with immunoSEQ multiplex PCR; in TCRdb, only in-frame clones are kept and a portion is missing. The sample totals over 90,000 clones. Remarks on this clone: Its specificity is unknown.

Study-wide results and caveats: In vitro testing confirmed three CMV-associated chains as specific for CMV antigens. A likely sequencing artifact accounted for one observed cluster of highly shared sequence variants. Indistinguishable V segments such as TRBV6-2 and TRBV6-3 were excluded.

Trimming took 1 base from V and 10 from J; bases not matched to a gene: 5. The V gene's germline CDR1 is LNHDA and CDR2 SQIVND (reference sequence). CDR3 size: 15 residues. The sample taken for sequencing was PBMCs. This clonotype originated in a man aged 35-49 years in good health and CMV-seronegative. The chain is built from TRBV19 and TRBJ2-1; 12 bases are a match to TRBD2. CDR3: CASSIALAGGPEQFF. The CDR3 nucleotides read TGTGCCAGTAGTATAGCTCTAGCGGGAGGGCCGGAGCAGTTCTTC.